This T cell receptor beta chain is drawn from a study of blood T cell repertoires in COVID-19. Profiled with immunoSEQ multiplex PCR; TCRdb holds only in-frame clones, not every one. Among about 270,000 clones, roughly 90% were seen once, and the ten largest hold approximately 2.9%. The CDR3 totals 17 residues. Trimming shortened V by 1 base and J by 4 bases, and 20 bases separated the two germline ends. The receptor was derived from a man aged 40-49 years who had been exposed to COVID-19. The J gene is TRBJ1-2, the V gene TRBV5-3, with D possibly TRBD1 on 5 matching bases. TRBV5-3 is filed as an ORF, its function uncertain. Input material: PBMCs or T cells enriched from blood (not recorded which). CDR3 bases: TGTGCCAGAAGCTTGTCGTTTTCCCCCTCAGGGCCCTATGGCTACACCTTC. Translation gives CARSLSFSPSGPYGYTF.